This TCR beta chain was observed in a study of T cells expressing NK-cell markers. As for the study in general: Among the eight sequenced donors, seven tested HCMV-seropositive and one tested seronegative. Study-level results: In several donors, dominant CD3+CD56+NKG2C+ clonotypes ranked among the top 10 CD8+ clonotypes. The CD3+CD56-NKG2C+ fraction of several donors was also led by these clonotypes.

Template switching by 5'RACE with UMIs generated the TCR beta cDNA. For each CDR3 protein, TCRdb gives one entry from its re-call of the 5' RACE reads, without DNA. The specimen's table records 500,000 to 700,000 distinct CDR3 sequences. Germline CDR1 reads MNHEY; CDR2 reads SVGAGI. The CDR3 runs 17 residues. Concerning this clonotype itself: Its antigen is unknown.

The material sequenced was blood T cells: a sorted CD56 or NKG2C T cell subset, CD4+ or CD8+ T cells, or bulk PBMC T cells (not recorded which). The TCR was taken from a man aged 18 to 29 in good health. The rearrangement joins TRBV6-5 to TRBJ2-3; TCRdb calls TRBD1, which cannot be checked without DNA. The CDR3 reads CASSYTPGIPSADTQYF.